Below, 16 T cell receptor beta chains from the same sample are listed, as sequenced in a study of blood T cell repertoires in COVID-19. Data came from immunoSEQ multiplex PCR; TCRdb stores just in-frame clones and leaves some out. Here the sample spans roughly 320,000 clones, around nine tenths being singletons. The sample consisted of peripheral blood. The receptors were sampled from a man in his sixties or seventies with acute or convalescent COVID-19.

CDR3 sequence: CASSGTAGQTTNEKLFF. DNA of the CDR3: TGCGCCAGCAGCGGAACGGCGGGACAGACAACTAATGAAAAACTGTTTTTT. The gene calls are TRBV5-1 and TRBJ1-4; 7 bases align to TRBD1. Germline CDR1 and CDR2: SGHRS and YFSETQ. V was clipped by 4 bases and J by 0 bases; unmatched bases: 9. CDR3 size: 17 residues.

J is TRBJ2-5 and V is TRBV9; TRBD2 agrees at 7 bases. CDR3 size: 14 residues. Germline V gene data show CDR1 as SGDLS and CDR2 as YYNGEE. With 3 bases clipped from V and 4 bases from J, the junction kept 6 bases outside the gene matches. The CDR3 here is CASSDMSGGETQYF. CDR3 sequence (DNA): TGTGCCAGCAGCGACATGTCGGGGGGAGAGACCCAGTACTTC.

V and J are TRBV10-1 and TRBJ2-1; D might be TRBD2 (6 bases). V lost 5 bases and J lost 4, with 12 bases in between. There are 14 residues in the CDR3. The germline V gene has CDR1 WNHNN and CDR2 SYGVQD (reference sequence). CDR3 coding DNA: TGCGCCAGCAGTCCTCCGGGACTTTACAATGAGCAGTTCTTC. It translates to CASSPPGLYNEQFF.

CDR3 DNA: TGTGCCAGCAGCCAGTCACAGGGTCGGGGAGAGACCCAGTACTTC. Its protein is CASSQSQGRGETQYF. V usage is TRBV3-1 (or the pseudogene TRBV3-2) and J usage is TRBJ2-5, with a tentative D call TRBD1 (6 bases). The CDR3 sequence is 15 residues long. V shed 3 bases and J shed 4 bases, with 15 bases lying between them. In germline, CDR1 is LGHDT, CDR2 YNNKEL (reference sequence).

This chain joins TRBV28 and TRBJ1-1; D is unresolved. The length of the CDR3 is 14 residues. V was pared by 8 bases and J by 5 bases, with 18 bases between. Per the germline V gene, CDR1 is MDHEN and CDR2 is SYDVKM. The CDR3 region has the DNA TGTGCCAGCGGCGAGATGGGAGGAAGGACTGAAGCTTTCTTT. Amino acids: CASGEMGGRTEAFF.

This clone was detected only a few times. The CDR3 protein is CAWNPGHFNSPLHF. CDR3 nucleotide sequence: TGTGCCTGGAACCCGGGACACTTCAATTCACCCCTCCACTTT. The rearrangement uses TRBV30 and TRBJ1-6; D is perhaps TRBD1 (6 bases). Trimming pared 4 bases from V and 7 bases from J, leaving 14 bases between. Germline CDR1 and CDR2: GTSNPN and SVGIG (reference sequence). The length of the CDR3 is 14 residues.

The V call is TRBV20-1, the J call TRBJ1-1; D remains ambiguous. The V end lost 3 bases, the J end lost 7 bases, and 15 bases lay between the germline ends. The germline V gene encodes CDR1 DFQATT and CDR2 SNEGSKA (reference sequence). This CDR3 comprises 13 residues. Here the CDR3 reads CSASYSGKSEAFF. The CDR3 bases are TGCAGTGCTAGTTATTCGGGGAAAAGTGAAGCTTTCTTT.

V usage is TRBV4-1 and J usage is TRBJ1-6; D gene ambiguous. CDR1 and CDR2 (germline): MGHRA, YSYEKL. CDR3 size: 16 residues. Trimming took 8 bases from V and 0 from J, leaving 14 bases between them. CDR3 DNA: TGCGCCAGCGGCCCTACGATGAGCTCCTATAATTCACCCCTCCACTTT. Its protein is CASGPTMSSYNSPLHF.

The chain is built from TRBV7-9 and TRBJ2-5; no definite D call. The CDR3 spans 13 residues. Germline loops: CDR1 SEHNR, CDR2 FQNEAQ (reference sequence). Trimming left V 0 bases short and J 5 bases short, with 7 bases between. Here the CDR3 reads CASSLAVGETQYF. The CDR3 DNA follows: TGTGCCAGCAGCTTAGCGGTTGGCGAGACCCAGTACTTC.

The CDR3 DNA follows: TGTGCCAGCTCACCCCCGGGACAAGAAAATGAAAAACTGTTTTTT. Its translation: CASSPPGQENEKLFF. The chain joins TRBV18 to TRBJ1-4; possibly TRBD1 for D (6 bases). CDR3 length: 15 residues. Germline-derived CDR1 and CDR2 are KGHSH and LQKENI. Deletions cut 3 bases from V and 5 bases from J, with 13 bases between. The full variable domain, in which reference TRBV18 and TRBJ1-4 provide the parts outside the CDR3, is NAGVMQNPRHLVRRRGQEARLRCSPMKGHSHVYWYRQLPEEGLKFMVYLQKENIIDESGMPKERFSAEFPKEGPSILRIQQVVRGDSAAYFCASSPPGQENEKLFFGSGTQLSVL.

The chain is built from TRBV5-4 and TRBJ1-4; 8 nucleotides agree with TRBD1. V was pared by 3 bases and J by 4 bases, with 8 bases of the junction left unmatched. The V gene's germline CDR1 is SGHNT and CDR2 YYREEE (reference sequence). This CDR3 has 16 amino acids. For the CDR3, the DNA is TGTGCCAGCAGCTCGGGGCCGACAGGGGTTAATGAAAAACTGTTTTTT. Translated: CASSSGPTGVNEKLFF.

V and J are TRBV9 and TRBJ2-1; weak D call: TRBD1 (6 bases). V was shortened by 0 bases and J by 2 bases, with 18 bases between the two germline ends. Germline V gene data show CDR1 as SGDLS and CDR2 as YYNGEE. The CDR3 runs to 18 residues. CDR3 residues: CASSVEEQGWIPYNEQFF. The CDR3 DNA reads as TGTGCCAGCAGCGTAGAGGAACAGGGTTGGATCCCCTACAATGAGCAGTTCTTC.

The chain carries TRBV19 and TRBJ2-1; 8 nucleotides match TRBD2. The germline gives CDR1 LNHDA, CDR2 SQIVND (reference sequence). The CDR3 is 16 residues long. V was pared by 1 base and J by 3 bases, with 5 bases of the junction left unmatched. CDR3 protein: CASSIVASGYYNEQFF. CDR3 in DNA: TGTGCCAGTAGTATAGTGGCTAGCGGGTACTACAATGAGCAGTTCTTC.

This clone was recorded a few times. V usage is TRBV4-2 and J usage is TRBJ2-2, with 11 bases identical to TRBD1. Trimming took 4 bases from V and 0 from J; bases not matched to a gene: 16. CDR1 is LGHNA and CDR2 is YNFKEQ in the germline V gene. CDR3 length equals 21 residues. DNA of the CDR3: TGTGCCAGCAGCCGGACAGGGGGCGTTCTTAGAGCTTTATCGAACACCGGGGAGCTGTTTTTT. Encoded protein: CASSRTGGVLRALSNTGELFF.

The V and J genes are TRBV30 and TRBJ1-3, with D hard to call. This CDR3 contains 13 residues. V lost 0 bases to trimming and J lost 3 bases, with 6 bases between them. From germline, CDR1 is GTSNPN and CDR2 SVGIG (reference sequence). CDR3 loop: CAWSVLGGNTIYF. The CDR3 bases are TGTGCCTGGAGTGTACTCGGTGGAAACACCATATATTTT.

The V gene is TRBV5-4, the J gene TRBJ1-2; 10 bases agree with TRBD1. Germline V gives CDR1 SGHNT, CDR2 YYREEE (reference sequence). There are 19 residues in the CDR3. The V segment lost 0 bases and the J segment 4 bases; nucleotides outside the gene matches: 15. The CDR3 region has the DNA TGTGCCAGCAGCTTGGACCATAGCTTGGACAGGGGGGGAGCCTATGGCTACACCTTC. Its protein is CASSLDHSLDRGGAYGYTF.